This T cell receptor (beta chain) was captured in a study of T cells after yellow fever vaccination. Findings and limits, study-wide: A weaker but faster secondary response was observed, peaking on day 5 versus 15. Subsequent booster samples again held most clones from primary vaccination (96% CD4, 85% to 90% CD8).

MiXCR, run by TCRdb on the 5' RACE reads, gives a single entry per CDR3 protein. The sample lists some 500,000 distinct CDR3 sequences; roughly 14% were seen once. Germline-derived CDR1 and CDR2 are LNHDA and SQIVND (reference sequence). V dropped 7 bases and J dropped 0; count of bases not matched to a gene: 9. This CDR3 contains 16 residues. This clonotype appeared many times. Its antigen is unknown. The clonotype comes from a man younger than 45 who received the YFV17D yellow fever vaccine. The starting material was PBMCs, obtained on the day of the yellow fever booster vaccination. The V call is TRBV19, the J call TRBJ2-1; 7 bases align to TRBD2. The CDR3 here is CASTRIAGSSYNEQFF. Here the CDR3 DNA reads TGTGCCAGTACCCGAATAGCGGGTAGCTCCTACAATGAGCAGTTCTTC. The full variable domain, its missing parts supplied by reference TRBV19 and TRBJ2-1, is DGGITQSPKYLFRKEGQNVTLSCEQNLNHDAMYWYRQDPGQGLRLIYYSQIVNDFQKGDIAEGYSVSREKKESFPLTVTSAQKNPTAFYLCASTRIAGSSYNEQFFGPGTRLTVL.